One T cell receptor beta chain is described in this entry. Its antigen is not identified. Germline V gene data show CDR1 as SGHNT and CDR2 as YYREEE (reference sequence). The CDR3 runs 13 residues. The V end was cut by 1 base, the J end by 0 bases, with 5 bases between. 13 Jbeta primers and 60 Vbeta primers were used for the PCR. As originally analysed: Unique TCR beta chains totaled roughly 81 million in a later count, with roughly 12 million of them shared. Data came from immunoSEQ multiplex PCR; TCRdb stores just in-frame clones and leaves some out. V, J and clone size derive from that table, while D and trimming were established from the DNA sequence. The table lists 130,000 or so clones, about 77% of them singletons, with roughly 1.3% in the top ten. This record comes from a study of cytomegalovirus exposure and HLA in healthy donors. Study results and limitations: The authors judged a highly shared variant cluster likely a sequencing artifact. Information on immune exposure was restricted to one variable (CMV serostatus).

The sequence came from a woman in her 40s in good health and CMV-seronegative. The chain couples TRBV5-4 to TRBJ2-7; no clear D. The source material was PBMCs. For the CDR3, the DNA is TGTGCCAGCAGCTTGACAGTCTCCTACGAGCAGTACTTC. Protein product: CASSLTVSYEQYF.